This T cell receptor (beta chain) comes out of a study of shared clonotypes between healthy human individuals. A word on this clone: Its target is not known.

Some clones are missing from TCRdb's copy, which holds only in-frame ones; the method was immunoSEQ multiplex PCR. The repertoire holds around 2.1 million clones, with roughly 91% as singletons. V lost 7 bases, J lost 5 bases, and 11 bases lay in between. The CDR3 is made up of 12 amino acids. In germline, CDR1 is PRHDT, CDR2 FYEKMQ (reference sequence). Study conclusions and caveats: Memory subsets generally showed lower estimated richness than naive subsets.

CD8 cells classed as naive were CD45RO-negative and positively selected for CCR7, excluding terminally differentiated effector memory CD45RA+ cells. Sequenced input: naive CD8+ T cells from PBMCs. The clonotype was recovered from a man in his late teens or twenties in good health. Some clones in this sample may be carry-over from other donors' samples. The J gene is TRBJ1-1, the V gene TRBV13; D may be TRBD1 (6 bases). CDR3 nucleotide sequence: TGTGCCAGCACCATCAGGGGTACTGAAGCTTTCTTT. This gives the protein CASTIRGTEAFF.